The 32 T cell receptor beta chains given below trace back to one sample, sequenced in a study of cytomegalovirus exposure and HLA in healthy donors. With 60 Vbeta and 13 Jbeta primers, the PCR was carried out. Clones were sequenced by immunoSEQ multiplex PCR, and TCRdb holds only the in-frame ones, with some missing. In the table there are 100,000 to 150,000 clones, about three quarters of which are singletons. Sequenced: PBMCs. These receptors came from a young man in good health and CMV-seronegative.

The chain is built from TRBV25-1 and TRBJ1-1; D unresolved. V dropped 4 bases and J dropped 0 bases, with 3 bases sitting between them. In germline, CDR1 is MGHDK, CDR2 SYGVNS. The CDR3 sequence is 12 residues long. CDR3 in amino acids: CASSGLNTEAFF. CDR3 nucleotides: TGTGCCAGCAGTGGGCTGAACACTGAAGCTTTCTTT.

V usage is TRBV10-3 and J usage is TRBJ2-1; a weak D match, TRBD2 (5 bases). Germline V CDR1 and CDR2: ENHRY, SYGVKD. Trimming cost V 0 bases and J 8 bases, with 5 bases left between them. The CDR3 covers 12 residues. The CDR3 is CAISESEDEQFF. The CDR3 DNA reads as TGTGCCATCAGTGAGTCGGAGGATGAGCAGTTCTTC.

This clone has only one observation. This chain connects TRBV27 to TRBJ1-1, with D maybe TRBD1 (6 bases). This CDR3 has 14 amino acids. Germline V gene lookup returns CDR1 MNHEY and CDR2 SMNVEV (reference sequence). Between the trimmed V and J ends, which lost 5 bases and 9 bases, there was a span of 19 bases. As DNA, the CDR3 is TGTGCCAGCAGTAAACGGGACAATCCACTGAAAGCTTTCTTT. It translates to CASSKRDNPLKAFF.

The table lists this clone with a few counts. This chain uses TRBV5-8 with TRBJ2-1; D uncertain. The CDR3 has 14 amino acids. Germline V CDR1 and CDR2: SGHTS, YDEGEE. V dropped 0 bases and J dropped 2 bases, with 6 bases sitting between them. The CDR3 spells CASSLGRTYNEQFF. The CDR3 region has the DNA TGTGCCAGCAGCTTGGGGCGGACCTACAATGAGCAGTTCTTC.

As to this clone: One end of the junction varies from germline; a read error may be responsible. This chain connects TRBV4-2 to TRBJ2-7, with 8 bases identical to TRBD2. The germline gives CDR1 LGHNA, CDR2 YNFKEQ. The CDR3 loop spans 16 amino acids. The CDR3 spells CASSQDASLAAYEQHF. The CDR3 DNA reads TGTGCCAGCAGCCAAGATGCGTCACTAGCGGCTTACGAGCAGCACTTC.

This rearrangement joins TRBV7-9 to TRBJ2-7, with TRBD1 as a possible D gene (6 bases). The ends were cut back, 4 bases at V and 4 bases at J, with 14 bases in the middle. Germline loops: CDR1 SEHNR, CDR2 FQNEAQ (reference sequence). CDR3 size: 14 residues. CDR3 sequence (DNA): TGTGCCAGCAGCTGGGCCGGGACACTGTACGAGCAGTACTTC. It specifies CASSWAGTLYEQYF.

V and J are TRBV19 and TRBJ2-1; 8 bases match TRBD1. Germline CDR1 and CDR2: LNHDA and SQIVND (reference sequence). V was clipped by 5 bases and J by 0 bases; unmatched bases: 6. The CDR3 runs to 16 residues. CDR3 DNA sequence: TGTGCCAGTAGTGACAGGGGTCCCGGCTCCTACAATGAGCAGTTCTTC. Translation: CASSDRGPGSYNEQFF.

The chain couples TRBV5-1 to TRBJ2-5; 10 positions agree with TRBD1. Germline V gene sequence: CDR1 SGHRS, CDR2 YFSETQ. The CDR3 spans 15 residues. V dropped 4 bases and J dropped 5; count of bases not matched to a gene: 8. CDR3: CASSLGTGVRETQYF. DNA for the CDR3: TGCGCCAGCAGCCTCGGGACAGGGGTCCGGGAGACCCAGTACTTC.

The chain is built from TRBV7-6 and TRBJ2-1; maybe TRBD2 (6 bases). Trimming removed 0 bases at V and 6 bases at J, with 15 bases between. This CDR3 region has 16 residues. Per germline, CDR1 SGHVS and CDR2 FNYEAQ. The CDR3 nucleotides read TGTGCCAGCAGCTTAGCGGAGGGCGGGGCTGCCAATGAGCAGTTCTTC. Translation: CASSLAEGGAANEQFF.

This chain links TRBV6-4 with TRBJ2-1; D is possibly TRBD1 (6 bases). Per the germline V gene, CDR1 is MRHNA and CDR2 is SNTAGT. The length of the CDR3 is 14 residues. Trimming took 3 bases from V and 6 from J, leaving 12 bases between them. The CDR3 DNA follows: TGTGCCAGCAGTGAAGGGACACCAAGCAATGAGCAGTTCTTC. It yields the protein CASSEGTPSNEQFF.

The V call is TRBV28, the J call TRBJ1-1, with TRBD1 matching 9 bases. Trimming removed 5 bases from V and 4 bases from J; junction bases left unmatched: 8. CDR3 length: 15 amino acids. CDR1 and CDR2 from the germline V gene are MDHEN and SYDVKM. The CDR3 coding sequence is TGTGCCAGCAGTGCCACAGGGGGCCGGAGCACTGAAGCTTTCTTT. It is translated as CASSATGGRSTEAFF. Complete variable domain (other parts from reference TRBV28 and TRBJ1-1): DVKVTQSSRYLVKRTGEKVFLECVQDMDHENMFWYRQDPGLGLRLIYFSYDVKMKEKGDIPEGYSVSREKKERFSLILESASTNQTSMYLCASSATGGRSTEAFFGQGTRLTVV.

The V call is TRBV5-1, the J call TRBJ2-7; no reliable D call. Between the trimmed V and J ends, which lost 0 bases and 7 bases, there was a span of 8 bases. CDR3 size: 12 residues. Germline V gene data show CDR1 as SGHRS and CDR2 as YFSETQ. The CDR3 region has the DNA TGCGCCAGCAGCTTGGTAGCAGATGAGCAGTACTTC. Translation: CASSLVADEQYF.

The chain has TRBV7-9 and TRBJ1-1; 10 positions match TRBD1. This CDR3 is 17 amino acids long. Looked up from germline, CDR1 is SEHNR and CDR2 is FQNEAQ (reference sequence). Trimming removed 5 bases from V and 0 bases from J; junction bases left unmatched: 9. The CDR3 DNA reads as TGTGCCAGCAGCCACCGGGACAGGGGACCCCTGAACACTGAAGCTTTCTTT. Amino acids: CASSHRDRGPLNTEAFF.

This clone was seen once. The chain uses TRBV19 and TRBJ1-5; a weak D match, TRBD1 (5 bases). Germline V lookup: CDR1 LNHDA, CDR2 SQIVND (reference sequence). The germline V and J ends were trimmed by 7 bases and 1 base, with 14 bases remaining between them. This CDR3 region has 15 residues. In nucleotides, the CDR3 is TGTGCCAGTACCCGGGGCGGGGCGAGCAATCAGCCCCAGCATTTT. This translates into CASTRGGASNQPQHF. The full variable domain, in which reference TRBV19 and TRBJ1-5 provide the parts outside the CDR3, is DGGITQSPKYLFRKEGQNVTLSCEQNLNHDAMYWYRQDPGQGLRLIYYSQIVNDFQKGDIAEGYSVSREKKESFPLTVTSAQKNPTAFYLCASTRGGASNQPQHFGDGTRLSIL.

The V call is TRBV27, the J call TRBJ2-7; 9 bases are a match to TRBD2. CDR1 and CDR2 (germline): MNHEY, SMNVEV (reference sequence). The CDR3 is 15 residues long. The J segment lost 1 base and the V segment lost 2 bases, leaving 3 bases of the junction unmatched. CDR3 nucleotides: TGTGCCAGCAGTTTAATGCGGGGGGGGTCCTACGAGCAGTACTTC. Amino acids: CASSLMRGGSYEQYF.

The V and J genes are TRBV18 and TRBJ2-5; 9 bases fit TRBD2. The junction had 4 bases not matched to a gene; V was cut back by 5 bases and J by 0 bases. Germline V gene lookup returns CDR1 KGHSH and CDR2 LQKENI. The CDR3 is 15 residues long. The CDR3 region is CASSGASGNQETQYF. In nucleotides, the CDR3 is TGTGCCAGCTCAGGGGCTAGCGGGAACCAAGAGACCCAGTACTTC.

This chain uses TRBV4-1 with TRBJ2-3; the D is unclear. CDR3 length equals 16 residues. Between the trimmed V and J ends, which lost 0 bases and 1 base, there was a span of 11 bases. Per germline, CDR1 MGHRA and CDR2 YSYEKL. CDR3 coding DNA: TGCGCCAGCAGCCAAGAGGGCGCTCTGGGCACAGATACGCAGTATTTT. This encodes CASSQEGALGTDTQYF.

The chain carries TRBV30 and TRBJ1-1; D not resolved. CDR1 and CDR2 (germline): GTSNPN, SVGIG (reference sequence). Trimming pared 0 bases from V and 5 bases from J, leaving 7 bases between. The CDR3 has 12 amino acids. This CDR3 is CAWSVASTEAFF. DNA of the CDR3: TGTGCCTGGAGTGTAGCGAGTACTGAAGCTTTCTTT.

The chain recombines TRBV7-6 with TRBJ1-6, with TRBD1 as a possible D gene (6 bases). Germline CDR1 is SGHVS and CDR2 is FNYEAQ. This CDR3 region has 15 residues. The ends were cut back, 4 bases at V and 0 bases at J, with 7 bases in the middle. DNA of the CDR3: TGTGCCAGCAGCTACAGGGACTCCTATAATTCACCCCTCCACTTT. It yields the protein CASSYRDSYNSPLHF.

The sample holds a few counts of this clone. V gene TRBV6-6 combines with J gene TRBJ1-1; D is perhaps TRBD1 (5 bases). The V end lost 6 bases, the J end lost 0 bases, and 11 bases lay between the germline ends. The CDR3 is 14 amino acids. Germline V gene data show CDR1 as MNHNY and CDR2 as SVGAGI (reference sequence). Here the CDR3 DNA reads TGTGCCAGCAGGACAGACCTCATGAACACTGAAGCTTTCTTT. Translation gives CASRTDLMNTEAFF.

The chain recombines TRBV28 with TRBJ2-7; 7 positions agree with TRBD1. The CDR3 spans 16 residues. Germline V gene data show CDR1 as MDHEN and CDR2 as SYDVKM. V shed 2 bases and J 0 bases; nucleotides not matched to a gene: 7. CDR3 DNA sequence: TGTGCCAGCAGTTTAACGGGACAGCTTACCTCCTACGAGCAGTACTTC. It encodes CASSLTGQLTSYEQYF.

The chain's CDR3 is CASSLAPETGGYEQYF. CDR3 nucleotide sequence: TGTGCCAGCAGCTTAGCACCCGAGACAGGGGGTTACGAGCAGTACTTC. J is TRBJ2-7 and V is TRBV11-2; the match to TRBD1 covers 9 bases. Germline trimming cut 1 base from V and 4 bases from J; bases unmatched to any gene: 8. The CDR3 is 16 residues long. CDR1 is SGHAT and CDR2 is FQNNGV in the germline V gene.

The CDR3 loop is CASSLDRVDTEAFF. The CDR3 DNA follows: TGTGCCAGCAGCTTGGACAGGGTAGATACTGAAGCTTTCTTT. The J gene is TRBJ1-1, the V gene TRBV5-8; TRBD1 is a possible D gene (6 bases). The germline CDR1 and CDR2 sequences are SGHTS and YDEGEE. The CDR3 loop spans 14 amino acids. Between the trimmed V and J ends, which lost 0 bases and 5 bases, there was a span of 11 bases.

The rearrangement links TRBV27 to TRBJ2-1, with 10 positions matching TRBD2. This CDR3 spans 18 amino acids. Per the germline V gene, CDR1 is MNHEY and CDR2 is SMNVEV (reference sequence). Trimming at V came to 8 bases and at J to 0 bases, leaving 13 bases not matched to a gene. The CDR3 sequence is CASRRMTSGYISYNEQFF. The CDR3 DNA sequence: TGTGCCAGCCGGCGAATGACTAGCGGGTATATCTCCTACAATGAGCAGTTCTTC.

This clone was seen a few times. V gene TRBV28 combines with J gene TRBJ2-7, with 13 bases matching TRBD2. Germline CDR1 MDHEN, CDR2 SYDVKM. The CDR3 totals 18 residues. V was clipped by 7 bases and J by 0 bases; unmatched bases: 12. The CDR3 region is CASISRGLAGPDSYEQYF. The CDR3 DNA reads TGTGCCAGCATCTCCCGGGGACTAGCGGGACCGGACTCCTACGAGCAGTACTTC.

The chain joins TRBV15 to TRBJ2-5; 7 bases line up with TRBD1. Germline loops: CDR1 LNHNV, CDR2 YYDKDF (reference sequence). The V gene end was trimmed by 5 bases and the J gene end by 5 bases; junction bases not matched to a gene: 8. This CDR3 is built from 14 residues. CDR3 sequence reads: CATSPGQRVETQYF. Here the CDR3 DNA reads TGTGCCACCAGCCCGGGACAGAGAGTTGAGACCCAGTACTTC.

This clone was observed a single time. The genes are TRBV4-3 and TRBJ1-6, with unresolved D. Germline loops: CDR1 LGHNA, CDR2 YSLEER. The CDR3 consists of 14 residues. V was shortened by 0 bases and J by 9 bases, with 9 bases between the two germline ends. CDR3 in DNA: TGCGCCAGCAGCCAAGACGGGATTCGTTCACCCCTCCACTTT. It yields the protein CASSQDGIRSPLHF.

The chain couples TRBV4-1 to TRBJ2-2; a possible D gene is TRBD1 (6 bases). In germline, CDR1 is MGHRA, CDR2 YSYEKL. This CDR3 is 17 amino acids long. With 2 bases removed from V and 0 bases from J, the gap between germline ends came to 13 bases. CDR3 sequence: CASSQLTGRPNTGELFF. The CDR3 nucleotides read TGCGCCAGCAGCCAACTCACAGGGCGCCCGAACACCGGGGAGCTGTTTTTT.

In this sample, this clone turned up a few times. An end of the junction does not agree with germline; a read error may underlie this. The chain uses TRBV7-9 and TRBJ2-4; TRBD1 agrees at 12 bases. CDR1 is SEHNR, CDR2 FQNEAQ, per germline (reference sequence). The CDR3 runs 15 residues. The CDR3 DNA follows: TGTTCCAGCAGCTTGGGACAGGGGGCAGCGGACATTCAGTACTTC. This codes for CSSSLGQGAADIQYF.

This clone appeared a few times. CDR3 bases: TGCGCCAGCAGCCAAGATAACCAGGGCGGGAACACTGAAGCTTTCTTT. Translating gives CASSQDNQGGNTEAFF. The rearrangement uses TRBV4-3 and TRBJ1-1; D may be TRBD1 (5 bases). V was trimmed by 0 bases and J by 1 base, leaving 12 bases between them. CDR1 is LGHNA, CDR2 YSLEER, per germline. This CDR3 has 16 amino acids.

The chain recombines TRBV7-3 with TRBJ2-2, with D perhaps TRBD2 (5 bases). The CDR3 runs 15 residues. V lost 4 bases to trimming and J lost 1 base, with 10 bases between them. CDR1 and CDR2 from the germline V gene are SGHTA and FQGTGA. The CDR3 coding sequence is TGTGCCAGCAGCTCTCTCGGGGAGAACACCGGGGAGCTGTTTTTT. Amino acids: CASSSLGENTGELFF.

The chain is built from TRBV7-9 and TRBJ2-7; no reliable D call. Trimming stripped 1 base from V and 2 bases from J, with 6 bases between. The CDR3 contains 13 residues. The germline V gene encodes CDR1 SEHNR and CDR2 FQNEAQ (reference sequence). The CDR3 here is CASSLGGTYEQYF. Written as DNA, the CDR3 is TGTGCCAGCAGCTTAGGCGGAACCTACGAGCAGTACTTC. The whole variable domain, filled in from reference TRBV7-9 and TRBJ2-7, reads DTGVSQNPRHKITKRGQNVTFRCDPISEHNRLYWYRQTLGQGPEFLTYFQNEAQLEKSRLLSDRFSAERPKGSFSTLEIQRTEQGDSAMYLCASSLGGTYEQYFGPGTRLTVT.